Following are 23 T cell receptor beta chains from one sample sequenced in a study of T cells in Graves' hyperthyroidism and ophthalmopathy. From RNA transcripts, TCR beta CDR3 regions were amplified. A set of HTBI primers served as the primers for a first-round RT-PCR of the TCR CDR3. MiXCR, applied by TCRdb to the multiplex PCR reads, yields one record per CDR3 protein. This sample has 250,000 to 300,000 distinct CDR3 sequences, with about 15% found just once. Sequencing was done on a sample of blood. These receptors originate from a woman in her forties with Graves' hyperthyroidism that later progressed to Graves' ophthalmopathy.

This clonotype was picked up a small number of times. The chain has TRBV5-5 and TRBJ2-7; D remains unclear. Per germline, CDR1 SGHKS and CDR2 YYEKEE (reference sequence). The V gene lost 3 bases and the J gene lost 7 bases, with 11 bases spanning the gap. This CDR3 contains 12 residues. CDR3 loop: CASSSNGREQYF. The CDR3 DNA reads as TGTGCCAGCAGCTCAAACGGGCGGGAGCAGTACTTC.

This clonotype was detected only a few times. The chain is built from TRBV19 and TRBJ1-1; no clear D. V lost 4 bases, J lost 0 bases, and 6 bases lay in between. Germline values: CDR1 LNHDA, CDR2 SQIVND (reference sequence). This CDR3 spans 13 amino acids. CDR3 protein: CASSTSMNTEAFF. The CDR3 region has the DNA TGTGCCAGTAGTACATCTATGAACACTGAAGCTTTCTTT.

The sample holds many counts of this clonotype. The chain recombines TRBV10-3 with TRBJ1-4; D unclear. V lost 0 bases and J 8 bases, leaving 13 bases between the germline ends. CDR3 length: 15 amino acids. Germline lookup yields CDR1 ENHRY and CDR2 SYGVKD. The CDR3 reads CAISESEGLGEKLFF. The CDR3 DNA is TGTGCCATCAGTGAGTCCGAAGGGTTGGGGGAAAAACTGTTTTTT.

This clonotype showed up many times. The CDR3 coding sequence is TGTGCCAGCAGTGAAGCGTCTAGCGGGAGCAATGAGCAGTTCTTC. This gives the protein CASSEASSGSNEQFF. The V call is TRBV6-1, the J call TRBJ2-1; 10 bases align to TRBD2. J was trimmed by 6 bases and V by 0 bases; bases with no gene match: 2. Germline CDR1 reads MNHNS; CDR2 reads SASEGT. This CDR3 spans 15 amino acids.

This clonotype was counted many times. The chain is built from TRBV28 and TRBJ2-5, with D unclear. This CDR3 contains 13 residues. Per germline, CDR1 MDHEN and CDR2 SYDVKM. Deletions cut 3 bases from V and 5 bases from J, with 10 bases between. CDR3 in DNA: TGTGCCAGCAGTTTCAGGCTGTGGGAGACCCAGTACTTC. This translates into CASSFRLWETQYF.

This clonotype was counted at least ten times. The chain couples TRBV28 to TRBJ2-3; a weak D match, TRBD2 (5 bases). Per germline, CDR1 MDHEN and CDR2 SYDVKM. The CDR3 has 18 amino acids. V lost 3 bases to trimming and J lost 0 bases, with 19 bases between them. CDR3 nucleotides: TGTGCCAGCAGTTTGTCACTAGAGGAGGCCTACAGCACAGATACGCAGTATTTT. Protein: CASSLSLEEAYSTDTQYF. Drawing the rest from reference TRBV28 and TRBJ2-3, the complete variable domain is DVKVTQSSRYLVKRTGEKVFLECVQDMDHENMFWYRQDPGLGLRLIYFSYDVKMKEKGDIPEGYSVSREKKERFSLILESASTNQTSMYLCASSLSLEEAYSTDTQYFGPGTRLTVL.

This clonotype was counted ten times or more. The CDR3 DNA follows: TGCGCCAGCAGCCAAGATGTAAGGAGCGGGAGTCGCGCAGATACGCAGTATTTT. Amino acid sequence: CASSQDVRSGSRADTQYF. The chain combines TRBV4-1 with TRBJ2-3, with 8 bases identical to TRBD2. The germline V gene encodes CDR1 MGHRA and CDR2 YSYEKL. The CDR3 has 18 residues. J gave up 4 bases and V 0 bases, and 12 bases lay outside the gene matches.

For this clonotype: One base away lies a much larger clone, so this may be a sequencing read error. V and J are TRBV7-3 and TRBJ2-2; perhaps TRBD1 as D (6 bases). This CDR3 region has 13 residues. CDR1 and CDR2 from the germline V gene are SGHTA and FQGTGA. The CDR3 protein is CSSSTGWSGELFF. The CDR3 nucleotides are TGTTCCAGCAGCACAGGGTGGTCCGGGGAGCTGTTTTTT. The full variable domain, completed using reference TRBV7-3 and TRBJ2-2, is GAGVSQTPSNKVTEKGKYVELRCDPISGHTALYWYRQSLGQGPEFLIYFQGTGAADDSGLPNDRFFAVRPEGSVSTLKIQRTERGDSAVYLCSSSTGWSGELFFGEGSRLTVL.

This clonotype was counted many times. This may be a read error, as it is one base from a much larger clone. The chain has TRBV18 and TRBJ2-1; 8 bases align to TRBD2. The CDR3 is made up of 16 amino acids. Germline V gene lookup returns CDR1 KGHSH and CDR2 LQKENI. CDR3 coding DNA: TGTGCCAGCTCACCACCACGGCGGGGGGAACGCAATGAGCAGTCCTTC. Translated: CASSPPRRGERNEQSF.

This clonotype was seen at least ten times. This rearrangement joins TRBV10-3 to TRBJ2-7; 10 nucleotides match TRBD1. After removal of 10 bases from V and 7 bases from J, the junction contained 10 bases not matched to a gene. CDR3 length: 13 residues. From germline, CDR1 is ENHRY and CDR2 SYGVKD. The CDR3 DNA is TGTGCCACGGCCGGGACAGGGGCTAGGGAGCAGTACTTC. Translation: CATAGTGAREQYF.

The chain couples TRBV7-6 to TRBJ1-1; D unclear. The CDR3 has 16 residues. The germline V gene encodes CDR1 SGHVS and CDR2 FNYEAQ. Trimming took off 1 base at V and 0 bases at J, with 12 bases between the two ends. CDR3: CASSLDRIAMNTEAFF. CDR3 bases: TGTGCCAGCAGCTTAGATCGGATAGCAATGAACACTGAAGCTTTCTTT.

This clonotype was seen at least ten times. The rearrangement joins TRBV18 to TRBJ2-1, with no clear D. Germline CDR1 reads KGHSH; CDR2 reads LQKENI. V lost 3 bases and J lost 0, with 9 bases in between. CDR3 length: 15 amino acids. The CDR3 sequence: CASSPAEFSYNEQFF. The CDR3 nucleotides are TGTGCCAGCTCACCGGCGGAGTTCTCCTACAATGAGCAGTTCTTC.

This clonotype was seen a few times. The chain links TRBV19 to TRBJ2-7; 9 bases agree with TRBD1. The CDR3 runs 14 residues. J was trimmed by 4 bases and V by 3 bases; bases with no gene match: 4. Germline CDR1 is LNHDA and CDR2 is SQIVND (reference sequence). The CDR3 here is CASSIRDRAYEQYF. The CDR3 coding sequence is TGTGCCAGTAGTATCCGGGACAGGGCTTACGAGCAGTACTTC.

This clonotype was recorded at least ten times. The V call is TRBV18, the J call TRBJ2-2; tentatively, D is TRBD2 (7 bases). CDR1 is KGHSH, CDR2 LQKENI, per germline. V was clipped by 2 bases and J by 1 base, with 14 bases between them. This CDR3 is 17 amino acids long. The CDR3 spells CASSPSSGTLNTGELFF. For the CDR3, the DNA is TGTGCCAGCTCACCATCGAGCGGGACATTGAACACCGGGGAGCTGTTTTTT.

At least ten counts were recorded for this clonotype. The chain employs TRBV3-1 and TRBJ2-5; D gene unclear. Per the germline V gene, CDR1 is LGHDT and CDR2 is YNNKEL (reference sequence). The CDR3 is made up of 15 amino acids. V lost 4 bases and J 0 bases, leaving 12 bases between the germline ends. The CDR3 DNA reads as TGTGCCAGCAGCCCTACTCCTGGGGACCAAGAGACCCAGTACTTC. It is translated as CASSPTPGDQETQYF.

Many counts were recorded for this clonotype. As DNA, the CDR3 is TGTGCCAGCAGCTCAAACGGCCTAGCGGGACAGGAGCAGTTCTTC. It translates to CASSSNGLAGQEQFF. The chain couples TRBV5-8 to TRBJ2-1; 9 bases map to TRBD2. The germline gives CDR1 SGHTS, CDR2 YDEGEE. The CDR3 extends over 15 amino acids. V shed 3 bases and J 10 bases; nucleotides not matched to a gene: 11.

This clonotype showed up many times. The chain carries TRBV5-1 and TRBJ2-1, with 12 nucleotides matching TRBD2. Germline assignment: CDR1 SGHRS and CDR2 YFSETQ. The junction had 9 bases not matched to a gene; V was cut back by 0 bases and J by 8 bases. The CDR3 has 17 amino acids. The CDR3 protein is CASSLGVRLAGVHEQFF. The CDR3 nucleotides read TGCGCCAGCAGCTTGGGAGTTCGACTAGCGGGAGTTCATGAGCAGTTCTTC.

This clonotype was picked up many times. V gene TRBV15 combines with J gene TRBJ2-1; the D gene is possibly TRBD1 (6 bases). CDR1 LNHNV and CDR2 YYDKDF come from the germline V gene (reference sequence). This CDR3 comprises 14 residues. With 0 bases removed from V and 4 bases from J, the gap between germline ends came to 7 bases. CDR3 nucleotides: TGTGCCACCAGCAGAGACAGGGGATACAATGAGCAGTTCTTC. Encoded protein: CATSRDRGYNEQFF.

The chain couples TRBV27 to TRBJ2-7; D may match TRBD1 or TRBD2 (5 bases each). CDR1 is MNHEY, CDR2 SMNVEV, per germline (reference sequence). The V gene lost 6 bases and the J gene lost 0 bases, with 9 bases spanning the gap. CDR3 length: 13 residues. CDR3 DNA sequence: TGTGCCAGCAGCGCAGGGAGCTCCTACGAGCAGTACTTC. The encoded protein is CASSAGSSYEQYF.

The table lists this clonotype with many counts. V usage is TRBV2 and J usage is TRBJ2-7, with D possibly TRBD2 on 5 matching bases. The CDR3 spans 15 residues. The germline V and J ends were trimmed by 8 bases and 3 bases, with 20 bases remaining between them. The V gene's germline CDR1 is SNHLY and CDR2 FYNNEI. This chain's CDR3 is CASRLRFGRDYEQYF. CDR3 coding DNA: TGTGCCAGCCGGCTCCGATTCGGACGGGACTACGAGCAGTACTTC.

This clonotype was seen many times. This sequence joins TRBV10-3 and TRBJ1-1, with D possibly TRBD1 on 6 matching bases. This CDR3 region has 14 residues. Per the germline V gene, CDR1 is ENHRY and CDR2 is SYGVKD. The germline V and J ends were trimmed by 4 bases and 4 bases, with 13 bases remaining between them. The CDR3 DNA reads as TGTGCCATCAGTGGGGTCTGGGGGGCCACTGAAGCTTTCTTT. It translates to CAISGVWGATEAFF.

This clonotype was detected ten times or more. This chain connects TRBV27 to TRBJ2-1; 8 positions match TRBD1. The germline gives CDR1 MNHEY, CDR2 SMNVEV (reference sequence). The CDR3 is made up of 12 amino acids. Trimming at V came to 7 bases and at J to 6 bases, leaving 2 bases not matched to a gene. The CDR3 DNA is TGTGCCAGCATTACAGGGGGCAATGAGCAGTTCTTC. This sequence encodes CASITGGNEQFF.

This clonotype was seen at least ten times. The chain couples TRBV29-1 to TRBJ2-1, with TRBD1 matching 7 bases. This CDR3 comprises 10 residues. Trimming at V came to 6 bases and at J to 10 bases, leaving 3 bases not matched to a gene. The germline V gene has CDR1 SQVTM and CDR2 ANQGSEA. The CDR3 sequence is CSVAQGEQFF. For the CDR3, the DNA is TGCAGCGTGGCACAGGGGGAGCAGTTCTTC.